The 27 T cell receptor beta chains reported below all come from one sample, sequenced in a study of early T cells in non-severe SARS-CoV-2 infection. TCRdb re-called the 5' RACE reads through MiXCR, storing one row per CDR3 protein. Of 30,000 to 40,000 distinct CDR3 sequences listed, 3.5% to 5% are singletons. Input material: whole blood. The receptors stem from an adult who was a healthcare worker with PCR-confirmed SARS-CoV-2 infection or an uninfected control (not recorded which).

Many counts were recorded for this clonotype. The chain couples TRBV27 to TRBJ2-7, with D perhaps TRBD1 (6 bases). V dropped 6 bases and J dropped 5 bases, with 20 bases sitting between them. The CDR3 loop spans 15 amino acids. Germline CDR1 is MNHEY and CDR2 is SMNVEV (reference sequence). The CDR3 DNA is TGTGCCAGCAGAGGACAGATGGACAGACGAAACGAGCAGTACTTC. This sequence encodes CASRGQMDRRNEQYF.

The V and J genes are TRBV11-2 and TRBJ2-7, with D possibly being TRBD1 (5 bases). Germline V lookup: CDR1 SGHAT, CDR2 FQNNGV. The CDR3 sequence is 16 residues long. Trimming took off 2 bases at V and 0 bases at J, with 14 bases between the two ends. CDR3 in DNA: TGTGCCAGCAGCTTAATTTTAAGACAGAGCTCCTACGAGCAGTACTTC. Its translation: CASSLILRQSSYEQYF.

This clonotype was observed many times. The chain joins TRBV5-1 to TRBJ2-1, with D perhaps TRBD1 (6 bases). The CDR3 contains 14 residues. V gave up 1 base and J gave up 5 bases, with 10 bases separating them. Germline V gives CDR1 SGHRS, CDR2 YFSETQ. CDR3 bases: TGCGCCAGCAGCTTGAGCAGGGGAGACAATGAGCAGTTCTTC. As protein: CASSLSRGDNEQFF.

This clonotype has just a few counts. V gene TRBV28 combines with J gene TRBJ1-1, with unresolved D. The germline gives CDR1 MDHEN, CDR2 SYDVKM. The germline V and J ends were trimmed by 2 bases and 1 base, with 8 bases remaining between them. The CDR3 extends over 14 amino acids. The CDR3 nucleotides read TGTGCCAGCAGTTTAGTCAGGACGAACACTGAAGCTTTCTTT. Its protein is CASSLVRTNTEAFF.

Ten or more counts support this clonotype. This chain uses TRBV4-1 with TRBJ2-5, with D possibly being TRBD2 (6 bases). The CDR3 runs to 13 residues. CDR1 and CDR2 from the germline V gene are MGHRA and YSYEKL. Trimming stripped 1 base from V and 9 bases from J, with 12 bases between. The CDR3 bases are TGCGCCAGCAGCCAAGGTCCTCCGGGGGCCCAGTACTTC. The encoded protein is CASSQGPPGAQYF.

This rearrangement joins TRBV3-1 to TRBJ1-5; tentatively, D is TRBD1 (5 bases). Germline assignment: CDR1 LGHDT and CDR2 YNNKEL (reference sequence). This CDR3 region has 15 residues. V dropped 0 bases and J dropped 6 bases, with 12 bases sitting between them. Here the CDR3 DNA reads TGTGCCAGCAGCCAAGATTCCAGGGCCGGTCAGCCCCAGCATTTT. Translating it yields CASSQDSRAGQPQHF.

This clonotype showed up many times. The J gene is TRBJ1-1, the V gene TRBV7-8, with 7 bases lining up with TRBD1. CDR3 length equals 15 residues. In germline, CDR1 is SGHVS, CDR2 FQNEAQ. Germline trimming cut 2 bases from V and 4 bases from J; bases unmatched to any gene: 7. The CDR3 DNA is TGTGCCAGCAGCTTAATGCAGGGGGAGGGCACTGAAGCTTTCTTT. This encodes CASSLMQGEGTEAFF.

This clonotype occurred many times. The chain uses TRBV4-1 and TRBJ1-6, with TRBD1 as a possible D gene (6 bases). V was pared by 4 bases and J by 7 bases, with 14 bases between. CDR3 size: 15 residues. CDR1 and CDR2 from the germline V gene are MGHRA and YSYEKL. For the CDR3, the DNA is TGCGCCAGCAGCCGGGAAGGACAGCGGAATTCACCCCTCCACTTT. Translation: CASSREGQRNSPLHF.

The rearrangement links TRBV29-1 to TRBJ2-2; D possibly corresponds to TRBD2 (5 bases). Germline-derived CDR1 and CDR2 are SQVTM and ANQGSEA. The V gene lost 7 bases and the J gene lost 7 bases, with 22 bases spanning the gap. The CDR3 is made up of 15 amino acids. Written as DNA, the CDR3 is TGCAGCGCCGGGAAGGGTCGACTACCAATCGGGGAGCTGTTTTTT. Translation: CSAGKGRLPIGELFF.

This clonotype was seen repeatedly, ten times or more. The chain carries TRBV12-3 or TRBV12-4 and TRBJ2-1; 8 bases map to TRBD1. V shed 6 bases and J 7 bases; nucleotides not matched to a gene: 11. The CDR3 contains 15 residues. CDR3 sequence: CASRPVAGGWNEQFF. The DNA for the CDR3 is TGTGCCAGCAGACCGGTGGCAGGGGGCTGGAATGAGCAGTTCTTC.

This clonotype has a count of ten or more. The chain joins TRBV6-1 to TRBJ1-1, with TRBD1 as a possible D gene (5 bases). V was pared by 0 bases and J by 4 bases, with 15 bases between. Germline assignment: CDR1 MNHNS and CDR2 SASEGT. CDR3 size: 16 residues. DNA of the CDR3: TGTGCCAGCAGTGAAGCGGGGGGTGGAGGTATCACTGAAGCTTTCTTT. Amino acids: CASSEAGGGGITEAFF.

This clonotype was observed once. The chain recombines TRBV29-1 with TRBJ1-4, with TRBD1 identical over 11 bases. This CDR3 is built from 12 residues. The germline CDR1 and CDR2 sequences are SQVTM and ANQGSEA. CDR3 coding DNA: TGCAGTGGACAGGGGGCCGGGGAAAAACTGTTTTTT. Translating it yields CSGQGAGEKLFF.

In this sample, this clonotype turned up a few times. The V call is TRBV5-1, the J call TRBJ1-4; perhaps TRBD1 as D (6 bases). There are 15 residues in the CDR3. Trimming cost V 2 bases and J 2 bases, with 10 bases left between them. CDR1 and CDR2 (germline): SGHRS, YFSETQ. The CDR3 is CASSFQGNTNEKLFF. CDR3 DNA sequence: TGCGCCAGCAGCTTCCAGGGGAACACTAATGAAAAACTGTTTTTT.

The chain uses TRBV2 and TRBJ2-6; D call uncertain. Trimming pared 8 bases from V and 2 bases from J, leaving 7 bases between. CDR3 length equals 13 residues. Germline values: CDR1 SNHLY, CDR2 FYNNEI. The CDR3 loop reads CASLDAGANVLTF. For the CDR3, the DNA is TGTGCCAGCTTGGACGCTGGGGCCAACGTCCTGACTTTC. Full variable domain (missing parts from reference TRBV2 and TRBJ2-6): EPEVTQTPSHQVTQMGQEVILRCVPISNHLYFYWYRQILGQKVEFLVSFYNNEISEKSEIFDDQFSVERPDGSNFTLKIRSTKLEDSAMYFCASLDAGANVLTFGAGSRLTVL.

This clonotype turned up a few times. The chain combines TRBV3-1 with TRBJ1-1; D ambiguous. Per germline, CDR1 LGHDT and CDR2 YNNKEL (reference sequence). The CDR3 has 12 residues. V was trimmed by 6 bases and J by 1 base, leaving 6 bases between them. The CDR3 spells CASRLANTEAFF. The CDR3 DNA follows: TGTGCCAGCAGACTCGCGAACACTGAAGCTTTCTTT.

This clonotype was observed at least ten times. This rearrangement joins TRBV18 to TRBJ2-1, with 8 bases matching TRBD1. Trimming at V came to 8 bases and at J to 3 bases, leaving 9 bases not matched to a gene. The CDR3 runs 15 residues. The V gene's germline CDR1 is KGHSH and CDR2 LQKENI. Here the CDR3 reads CASRQPGGLYNEQFF. DNA for the CDR3: TGTGCCAGCCGCCAACCAGGGGGCCTCTACAATGAGCAGTTCTTC.

This clonotype was seen repeatedly, ten times or more. The V and J genes are TRBV6-4 and TRBJ2-3, with 8 bases matching TRBD2. Germline lookup yields CDR1 MRHNA and CDR2 SNTAGT. CDR3 length: 14 residues. V was pared by 6 bases and J by 4 bases, with 6 bases of the junction left unmatched. The CDR3 here is CASRRGGPADTQYF. Here the CDR3 DNA reads TGTGCCAGCAGACGCGGGGGGCCGGCAGATACGCAGTATTTT.

This clonotype was seen ten or more times. The V and J genes are TRBV29-1 and TRBJ1-1; D might be TRBD1 (6 bases). CDR1 and CDR2 from the germline V gene are SQVTM and ANQGSEA. V was cut by 7 bases and J by 6 bases, with 15 bases left in between. This CDR3 contains 12 residues. CDR3 in amino acids: CSALEGGPEAFF. CDR3 in DNA: TGCAGCGCCCTAGAAGGGGGGCCTGAAGCTTTCTTT.

This clonotype was observed at least ten times. The chain couples TRBV27 to TRBJ2-5; no firm D call. Per the germline V gene, CDR1 is MNHEY and CDR2 is SMNVEV (reference sequence). Deletions cut 4 bases from V and 5 bases from J, with 8 bases between. The CDR3 extends over 12 amino acids. CDR3 DNA: TGTGCCAGCAGTTACCCTGGGGAGACCCAGTACTTC. Protein sequence: CASSYPGETQYF.

V gene TRBV4-1 combines with J gene TRBJ1-1; TRBD1 aligns across 7 bases. The V and J ends lost 4 bases and 10 bases, in that order; junction bases with no gene match: 9. This CDR3 region has 13 residues. Germline V gene sequence: CDR1 MGHRA, CDR2 YSYEKL. CDR3 bases: TGCGCCAGCAGCCTTCAGGGCCAGGGGGTAGCTTTCTTT. Protein product: CASSLQGQGVAFF.

This clonotype was found many times. The chain couples TRBV3-1 to TRBJ1-5; 9 nucleotides match TRBD1. The germline gives CDR1 LGHDT, CDR2 YNNKEL (reference sequence). The junction had 4 bases not matched to a gene; V was cut back by 1 base and J by 6 bases. The CDR3 length is 15 residues. The CDR3 protein is CASSQAGQGSQPQHF. CDR3 nucleotides: TGTGCCAGCAGCCAAGCCGGACAGGGGAGTCAGCCCCAGCATTTT.

The chain employs TRBV25-1 and TRBJ1-1; D not certain. Deletions cut 7 bases from V and 3 bases from J, with 9 bases between. This CDR3 spans 12 amino acids. From germline, CDR1 is MGHDK and CDR2 SYGVNS. The CDR3 nucleotides are TGTGCCAGCACCCGAGCGGACACTGAAGCTTTCTTT. It specifies CASTRADTEAFF. The variable domain in full, completed from reference TRBV25-1 and TRBJ1-1, reads EADIYQTPRYLVIGTGKKITLECSQTMGHDKMYWYQQDPGMELHLIHYSYGVNSTEKGDLSSESTVSRIRTEHFPLTLESARPSHTSQYLCASTRADTEAFFGQGTRLTVV.

CDR3 sequence (DNA): TGTGCCAGCAGTCATAGATTGACAGAAGGCTCACCCCTCCACTTT. Translated: CASSHRLTEGSPLHF. The chain employs TRBV3-1 and TRBJ1-6, with D possibly matching TRBD1 (5 bases). The germline V gene encodes CDR1 LGHDT and CDR2 YNNKEL (reference sequence). Trimming removed 6 bases at V and 10 bases at J, with 19 bases between. This CDR3 is built from 15 residues.

This clonotype occurred many times. This rearrangement joins TRBV4-2 to TRBJ2-1; D not resolved. Deletions cut 3 bases from V and 0 bases from J, with 9 bases between. The CDR3 is made up of 15 amino acids. Germline CDR1 and CDR2: LGHNA and YNFKEQ. The DNA of the CDR3 is TGTGCCAGCAGCCAGGACCCGAGCTCCTACAATGAGCAGTTCTTC. Translating gives CASSQDPSSYNEQFF.

This clonotype was detected many times. V gene TRBV9 combines with J gene TRBJ2-1; D gene unclear. The CDR3 length is 14 residues. V dropped 3 bases and J dropped 5 bases, with 12 bases sitting between them. CDR1 and CDR2 (germline): SGDLS, YYNGEE. The CDR3: CASSAEYSHNEQFF. CDR3 bases: TGTGCCAGCAGCGCGGAATACAGCCACAATGAGCAGTTCTTC.

The rearrangement uses TRBV12-3 or TRBV12-4 and TRBJ1-2; 7 bases are shared with TRBD1. CDR3 length equals 16 residues. V lost 6 bases and J lost 1; bases outside the gene matches: 11. CDR3 amino acids: CASSSDRALFNYGYTF. DNA of the CDR3: TGTGCCAGCAGCTCTGACAGGGCTCTGTTTAACTATGGCTACACCTTC.

This clonotype came up a few times. V gene TRBV20-1 combines with J gene TRBJ2-1; D is uncertain. Looked up from germline, CDR1 is DFQATT and CDR2 is SNEGSKA (reference sequence). With 3 bases removed from V and 10 bases from J, the gap between germline ends came to 7 bases. The CDR3 sequence is 10 residues long. The CDR3 DNA reads TGCAGTGCTAGTAGAGAGGAGCAGTTCTTC. This sequence encodes CSASREEQFF.